These 27 T cell receptor beta chains were all obtained from the same sample, sequenced in a study of molecular identifiers for immune sequencing clone quantification. TCRdb analysed the PCR reads with MiXCR anew, one entry per CDR3 protein. The table lists roughly 40,000 distinct CDR3 sequences, under 20% of them singletons, with around 7% in the top ten. Sequencing input: naive CD8+ T cells from blood, with Jurkat cell RNA spiked in. Subset: FACS-sorted CD8+CD4-CCR7+CD45RA+ naive T cells. All receptors derive from a human donor in good health. Some libraries in this study had Jurkat cell RNA spiked in.

This clonotype appeared a few times. The V gene is TRBV28, the J gene TRBJ2-7, with 7 positions matching TRBD1. CDR3 length: 16 amino acids. V lost 1 base and J lost 4; bases outside the gene matches: 10. CDR1 is MDHEN and CDR2 is SYDVKM in the germline V gene. The CDR3 loop is CASSLSFKGARYEQYF. Here the CDR3 DNA reads TGTGCCAGCAGTTTATCTTTTAAGGGGGCGCGTTACGAGCAGTACTTC.

In this sample, this clonotype turned up a few times. The rearrangement links TRBV12-3 or TRBV12-4 to TRBJ2-1; D not certain. The V gene lost 6 bases and the J gene lost 4 bases, with 16 bases spanning the gap. This CDR3 region has 15 residues. In DNA, the CDR3 is TGTGCCAGCAGCCACCCCCAGAAAATGTACAATGAGCAGTTCTTC. Translating it yields CASSHPQKMYNEQFF.

This clonotype was counted at least ten times. V gene TRBV4-1 combines with J gene TRBJ2-5; 11 bases align to TRBD1. Germline trimming cut 6 bases from V and 5 bases from J; bases unmatched to any gene: 8. This CDR3 spans 15 amino acids. From germline, CDR1 is MGHRA and CDR2 YSYEKL. As DNA, the CDR3 is TGCGCCAGCAGTACCCCGGGACAGGGGGGTGAGACCCAGTACTTC. This encodes CASSTPGQGGETQYF.

This clonotype was counted at least ten times. This chain uses TRBV6-2 or TRBV6-3 with TRBJ2-7; the match to TRBD2 covers 7 bases. Unmatched junction bases numbered 15, after V lost 7 bases and J lost 6 bases. Per germline, CDR1 MNHEY and CDR2 SVGEGT. This CDR3 comprises 15 residues. The CDR3 bases are TGTGCCAGCACCCCCCCTCGGGACTATCCTTTCGAGCAGTACTTC. Translating gives CASTPPRDYPFEQYF.

This clonotype appeared many times. The chain couples TRBV9 to TRBJ2-7; possible D gene TRBD2, 5 bases. The CDR3 sequence is 14 residues long. Between the trimmed V and J ends, which lost 4 bases and 3 bases, there was a span of 14 bases. Germline V gene lookup returns CDR1 SGDLS and CDR2 YYNGEE. The CDR3 reads CASSPRTGYYEQYF. The CDR3 nucleotides read TGTGCCAGCAGCCCCCGGACTGGTTACTACGAGCAGTACTTC.

On this clonotype itself: A junction boundary mismatches the germline segment, possibly from a read error. This rearrangement joins TRBV12-3 or TRBV12-4 to TRBJ2-7, with D perhaps matching TRBD2 (6 bases). CDR3 length: 14 residues. CDR3 coding DNA: TGCGCCGGCAGTTTTGCGGGGTCGTCCTACGAGCAGTACTTC. It codes for CAGSFAGSSYEQYF.

On this clonotype: This may be a read error, as it is one base from a much larger clone. The chain combines TRBV10-3 with TRBJ2-3; 11 bases map to TRBD2. J lost 2 bases, V lost 2 bases, and 3 bases had no gene match. Germline CDR1 reads ENHRY; CDR2 reads SYGVKD. The CDR3 length is 16 residues. CDR3 in amino acids: CAISEILAGVTDTQYF. DNA of the CDR3: TGTGCCATCAGTGAGATACTAGCGGGAGTCACAGATACGCAGTATTTT.

This clonotype came up many times. The CDR3: CASSAYRGRNEQFF. CDR3 nucleotides: TGTGCCAGCAGCGCCTACAGGGGACGCAATGAGCAGTTCTTC. This chain joins TRBV7-2 and TRBJ2-1; TRBD1 matches at 7 bases. Germline CDR1 SGHTA, CDR2 FQGNSA. The CDR3 is 14 amino acids. Unmatched junction bases numbered 7, after V lost 5 bases and J lost 6 bases.

The J gene is TRBJ2-2, the V gene TRBV7-2, with 8 bases identical to TRBD2. J was trimmed by 5 bases and V by 0 bases; bases with no gene match: 8. Germline V lookup: CDR1 SGHTA, CDR2 FQGNSA. The CDR3 has 17 residues. CDR3: CASSLAVGRALTGELFF. In DNA, the CDR3 is TGTGCCAGCAGCTTAGCGGTCGGGAGGGCCTTGACCGGGGAGCTGTTTTTT.

This clonotype is a singleton in its sample. It may be a read error: a sequence one base away is much more abundant. Because the CDR3 is missing its conserved closing phenylalanine or tryptophan, this is likely a read error. This sequence joins TRBV9 and TRBJ2-7; D remains unclear. Per the germline V gene, CDR1 is SGDLS and CDR2 is YYNGEE. This CDR3 region has 12 residues. Between the trimmed V and J ends, which lost 3 bases and 9 bases, there was a span of 13 bases. The DNA of the CDR3 is TGTGCCAGCAGCGCCCCAGGCACCCGGCAGTACCTC. Protein product: CASSAPGTRQYL.

This clonotype was observed many times. This chain joins TRBV11-1 and TRBJ2-7; possibly TRBD2 for D (6 bases). Germline loops: CDR1 SGHAT, CDR2 FQDESV (reference sequence). The V end lost 5 bases, the J end lost 5 bases, and 16 bases lay between the germline ends. The CDR3 extends over 14 amino acids. The DNA of the CDR3 is TGTGCCAGCAGCCGGGACTGGTTCGGGGACGAGCAGTACTTC. Translation: CASSRDWFGDEQYF.

The table lists this clonotype with a few counts. The chain couples TRBV28 to TRBJ2-7; 9 nucleotides match TRBD1. Germline V CDR1 and CDR2: MDHEN, SYDVKM. This CDR3 region has 16 residues. The junction had 11 bases not matched to a gene; V was cut back by 3 bases and J by 5 bases. CDR3 sequence: CASSLLPGTGSNEQYF. The CDR3 nucleotides are TGTGCCAGCAGTTTGCTACCCGGGACAGGGTCGAACGAGCAGTACTTC. The whole variable domain, filled in from reference TRBV28 and TRBJ2-7, reads DVKVTQSSRYLVKRTGEKVFLECVQDMDHENMFWYRQDPGLGLRLIYFSYDVKMKEKGDIPEGYSVSREKKERFSLILESASTNQTSMYLCASSLLPGTGSNEQYFGPGTRLTVT.

Ten or more counts support this clonotype. This rearrangement joins TRBV12-3 or TRBV12-4 to TRBJ2-5; 7 bases fit TRBD1. V lost 1 base to trimming and J lost 5 bases; unmatched junction nucleotides: 10. There are 16 residues in the CDR3. CDR3: CASSLDSTGVRETQYF. Written as DNA, the CDR3 is TGTGCCAGCAGTTTAGACAGCACAGGGGTAAGGGAGACCCAGTACTTC.

There are many counts of this clonotype. The CDR3 coding sequence is TGCGCCAGCAGCGACGGGACTACCGCCAATGAGCAGTTCTTC. Residues: CASSDGTTANEQFF. The chain uses TRBV5-1 and TRBJ2-1; 7 bases line up with TRBD2. Unmatched junction bases numbered 7, after V lost 4 bases and J lost 6 bases. The CDR3 totals 14 residues. CDR1 is SGHRS, CDR2 YFSETQ, per germline.

This clonotype was seen ten or more times. The gene calls are TRBV27 and TRBJ1-2; D is perhaps TRBD1 (5 bases). Germline values: CDR1 MNHEY, CDR2 SMNVEV (reference sequence). V lost 3 bases, J lost 6 bases, and 11 bases lay in between. The CDR3 loop spans 13 amino acids. The CDR3: CASSLLGADGYTF. CDR3 DNA: TGTGCCAGCAGTTTGTTAGGGGCAGATGGCTACACCTTC.

This clonotype occurred many times. The chain is built from TRBV4-3 and TRBJ2-7; TRBD1 aligns across 7 bases. Germline-derived CDR1 and CDR2 are LGHNA and YSLEER. This CDR3 has 15 amino acids. Trimming took 3 bases from V and 2 from J; bases not matched to a gene: 7. The CDR3 sequence is CASSQYRGPTYEQYF. The DNA of the CDR3 is TGCGCCAGCAGCCAGTACAGGGGACCTACCTACGAGCAGTACTTC.

This clonotype showed up just a few times. The chain is built from TRBV20-1 and TRBJ1-4, with a weak D call TRBD1 (5 bases). The germline V gene encodes CDR1 DFQATT and CDR2 SNEGSKA (reference sequence). The CDR3 is 15 amino acids. Trimming pared 2 bases from V and 6 bases from J, leaving 16 bases between. CDR3 sequence (DNA): TGCAGTGCTAGACGGGACCCGGGGAGGGATGAAAAACTGTTTTTT. It specifies CSARRDPGRDEKLFF.

This clonotype was found many times. V is TRBV3-1 and J is TRBJ2-5, with a weak D call TRBD1 (5 bases). This CDR3 contains 14 residues. V lost 0 bases and J lost 4, with 9 bases in between. Germline CDR1 and CDR2: LGHDT and YNNKEL (reference sequence). CDR3 nucleotide sequence: TGTGCCAGCAGCCAAGATTGGCAGGGAGAGACCCAGTACTTC. Translation: CASSQDWQGETQYF.

The V and J genes are TRBV20-1 and TRBJ1-1; possible D gene TRBD1, 5 bases. The CDR3 has 13 residues. Trimming shortened V by 6 bases and J by 2 bases, and 13 bases separated the two germline ends. Germline CDR1 is DFQATT and CDR2 is SNEGSKA (reference sequence). CDR3 nucleotide sequence: TGCAGTGCCTACCGGGACGGAAACACTGAAGCTTTCTTT. It specifies CSAYRDGNTEAFF.

This clonotype was seen ten or more times. The gene calls are TRBV7-2 and TRBJ2-7, with D perhaps TRBD2 (6 bases). The CDR3 consists of 13 residues. Looked up from germline, CDR1 is SGHTA and CDR2 is FQGNSA. V lost 1 base, J lost 12 bases, and 16 bases lay in between. The CDR3 sequence is CASSLGGGTDMYF. The CDR3 region has the DNA TGTGCCAGCAGCTTAGGGGGCGGGACGGATATGTACTTC.

The sample holds many counts of this clonotype. V is TRBV5-6 and J is TRBJ2-6, with TRBD1 matching 7 bases. Trimming removed 4 bases from V and 0 bases from J; junction bases left unmatched: 4. This CDR3 region has 16 residues. From germline, CDR1 is SGHDT and CDR2 YYEEEE. CDR3 sequence (DNA): TGTGCCAGCAGCCAAGGGACAGACTCTGGGGCCAACGTCCTGACTTTC. It translates to CASSQGTDSGANVLTF.

This clonotype appeared many times. J is TRBJ2-3 and V is TRBV9; 10 positions match TRBD2. Germline loops: CDR1 SGDLS, CDR2 YYNGEE. This CDR3 comprises 17 residues. The V gene end was trimmed by 3 bases and the J gene end by 4 bases; junction bases not matched to a gene: 11. CDR3 sequence reads: CASSAPLAGVPPDTQYF. The CDR3 nucleotides are TGTGCCAGCAGCGCCCCTCTAGCGGGAGTTCCCCCAGATACGCAGTATTTT.

V and J are TRBV29-1 and TRBJ2-6, with D hard to call. V was cut by 8 bases and J by 0 bases, with 11 bases left in between. Germline assignment: CDR1 SQVTM and CDR2 ANQGSEA. This CDR3 is 14 amino acids long. The CDR3 loop reads CSTFSSSGANVLTF. CDR3 nucleotide sequence: TGCAGCACTTTCTCTAGCTCTGGGGCCAACGTCCTGACTTTC.

This clonotype occurred many times. The V gene is TRBV4-3, the J gene TRBJ2-5; 10 nucleotides align to TRBD2. There are 16 residues in the CDR3. Germline values: CDR1 LGHNA, CDR2 YSLEER. J lost 2 bases, V lost 0 bases, and 3 bases had no gene match. The DNA of the CDR3 is TGCGCCAGCAGCCAAGACCGGACTAGCGGACAAGAGACCCAGTACTTC. Translation: CASSQDRTSGQETQYF.

In its sample, this clonotype ranks as medium-sized. The J gene is TRBJ1-4, the V gene TRBV28, with D possibly TRBD1 on 5 matching bases. V lost 9 bases to trimming and J lost 0 bases, with 20 bases between them. This CDR3 has 17 residues. In germline, CDR1 is MDHEN, CDR2 SYDVKM. The CDR3 sequence is CASRVETALSTNEKLFF. DNA for the CDR3: TGTGCCAGTAGGGTGGAGACAGCCTTGTCAACTAATGAAAAACTGTTTTTT.

This rearrangement joins TRBV20-1 to TRBJ2-3; TRBD1 aligns across 9 bases. The germline gives CDR1 DFQATT, CDR2 SNEGSKA (reference sequence). J lost 3 bases, V lost 5 bases, and 9 bases had no gene match. This CDR3 has 15 amino acids. CDR3 nucleotides: TGCAGTGCTCTGGACAGGGGTGGGATAACAGATACGCAGTATTTT. Translation: CSALDRGGITDTQYF.

The chain links TRBV18 to TRBJ2-7; 7 bases fit TRBD1. Germline CDR1 is KGHSH and CDR2 is LQKENI. This CDR3 spans 14 amino acids. V shed 3 bases, J shed 3 bases, and the junction held 5 bases outside the gene matches. CDR3 nucleotides: TGTGCCAGCTCACCTCCGGGACAGAACTACGAGCAGTACTTC. Amino acids: CASSPPGQNYEQYF. Full variable domain (rest looked up from reference TRBV18 and TRBJ2-7): NAGVMQNPRHLVRRRGQEARLRCSPMKGHSHVYWYRQLPEEGLKFMVYLQKENIIDESGMPKERFSAEFPKEGPSILRIQQVVRGDSAAYFCASSPPGQNYEQYFGPGTRLTVT.